Listed below are T cell receptor beta chains from one sample, sequenced in a study of metastatic and nonmetastatic thyroid tumors. TCRdb re-analyzed the PCR reads using MiXCR. This table has 30,000 to 35,000 clones, approximately 16% appearing once. Source material: blood. Source of these receptors: a male donor with papillary thyroid cancer or a benign thyroid nodule (not recorded which). Some clones in this sample may be carry-over from other donors' samples. Both conserved end residues are part of each CDR3. A D gene is named only where the DNA matches it firmly. The size field is filled for only some rows; it gives once, few, many or a size class.

many NA TRBJ2-1 15 TRBV19 TGTGCCAGTAGTATACGAGGGGGGGCCTACAATGAGCAGTTCTTC CASSIRGGAYNEQFF
many NA TRBJ2-7 11 TRBV3-1 TGTGCCAGCAACCTTACCTACGAGCAGTACTTC CASNLTYEQYF
NA NA TRBJ1-1 15 TRBV7-3 TGTGCCAGCAGCCCCGGAGGCCTATTGAACACTGAAGCTTTCTTT CASSPGGLLNTEAFF
many NA TRBJ2-3 13 TRBV5-6 TGTGCCAGCAGCCCGTCTGGCACAGATACGCAGTATTTT CASSPSGTDTQYF
NA NA TRBJ2-7 15 TRBV28 TGTGCGAGCTTCTACTTTAGAAGGGGGGCGGGCGAGCAGTACTTC CASFYFRRGAGEQYF
many NA TRBJ2-1 14 TRBV5-1 TGCGCCAGCAGCAAGTATAGCTCCTACAATGAGCAGTTCTTC CASSKYSSYNEQFF
many NA TRBJ1-2 16 TRBV6-5 TGTGCCAGCAGTTACGGTAGGGGACGGAGTATCTATGGCTACACCTTC CASSYGRGRSIYGYTF
once TRBD2 TRBJ2-5 15 TRBV5-1 TGCGGCAGCAGAGAACTAGCGGGAGAAGGAGGGACCCAGTACTTC CGSRELAGEGGTQYF
many NA TRBJ2-3 14 TRBV12-3/TRBV12-4 TGTGCCAGCAGTCGGGACCCCCGGGAACGCACGCAGTATTTT CASSRDPRERTQYF
NA NA TRBJ2-4 13 TRBV29-1 TGCAGCGTTGTGTCCGGACAGCTAAACATTCAGTACTTC CSVVSGQLNIQYF
many NA TRBJ2-5 13 TRBV2 TGTGCCAGCAACAGGGACCCCCAAGAGACCCAGTACTTC CASNRDPQETQYF
many NA TRBJ1-2 13 TRBV29-1 TGCAGCGTTAAAGATGGGGTCACCTATGGCTACACCTTC CSVKDGVTYGYTF
many NA TRBJ1-4 14 TRBV6-5 TGTGCCAGCAGTTACAGGACAGATAATGAAAAACTGTTTTTT CASSYRTDNEKLFF
many TRBD1 TRBJ1-1 15 TRBV6-1 TGTGCCAGCAGACTACAGGGGGCTGGGAACACTGAAGCTTTCTTT CASRLQGAGNTEAFF
NA TRBD1 TRBJ2-2 19 TRBV3-1 TGCGCCAGCAGCCAGGAGGGGACAGGGAAGCTAACGAACACCGGGGAGCTGTTTTTT CASSQEGTGKLTNTGELFF
NA NA TRBJ1-3 15 TRBV5-4 TGTGCCAGCAGCTCGGACAGTGGGGGTGGAAACACCATATATTTT CASSSDSGGGNTIYF
many NA TRBJ2-4 14 TRBV30 TGTGCCTGGAGTGTGGGCTCTAGCGTCGACATTCAGTACTTC CAWSVGSSVDIQYF
many NA TRBJ1-1 15 TRBV19 TGTGCCAGTAGTGTTACCGGGGCCCTGAACACTGAAGCTTTCTTT CASSVTGALNTEAFF
many NA TRBJ1-3 14 TRBV9 TGTGCCAGCAGCCAAGGGGGGAGTGGAAACACCATATATTTT CASSQGGSGNTIYF
many NA TRBJ2-4 16 TRBV20-1 TGCAGTGCTAGAGATATGGCAGCCCTAGCCAAAAACATTCAGTACTTC CSARDMAALAKNIQYF
once TRBD1 TRBJ1-6 13 TRBV20-1 TGCAGTGCCTGGACAGGGGAGAATTCACCCCTCCACTTT CSAWTGENSPLHF
NA TRBD2 TRBJ2-2 16 TRBV9 TGTGCCAGCAGTTTTGGGACTAGCGGACCGCCGGGGGAGCTGTTTTTT CASSFGTSGPPGELFF
many NA TRBJ2-3 14 TRBV5-4 TGTGCCAGCAGCTTGGCTCAGGGGCCAGATACGCAGTATTTT CASSLAQGPDTQYF
NA TRBD2 TRBJ2-3 21 TRBV7-2 TGTGCCAGCAGCTTACGAGAGACGCGACTAGCGGGAGGGCCCGGAGCAGATACGCAGTATTTT CASSLRETRLAGGPGADTQYF
many TRBD2 TRBJ2-3 15 TRBV12-3/TRBV12-4 TGTGCCAGCAGGCAGAGCGGGAGAACGACAGATACGCAGTATTTT CASRQSGRTTDTQYF
NA NA TRBJ1-1 13 TRBV5-1 TGCGCCAGGGGTACAGTTTGGAACACTGAAGCTTTCTTT CARGTVWNTEAFF
many TRBD1 TRBJ2-6 18 TRBV19 TGTGCCAGTAGTATAATGGGACAGGGAGTCTCTGGGGCCAACGTCCTGACTTTC CASSIMGQGVSGANVLTF
NA NA TRBJ1-6 15 TRBV20-1 TGCAGTGCCCGGTACAATAGAAGGGGATCCTCACCCCTCCACTTT CSARYNRRGSSPLHF
many NA TRBJ1-5 17 TRBV20-1 TGCAGTGCTGACCTCAGGAGGGGAGGGTTTAGCAATCAGCCCCAGCATTTT CSADLRRGGFSNQPQHF